Reported below is one T cell receptor beta chain. What it binds is unknown. The PCR ran on 60 Vbeta and 13 Jbeta primers. Profiled with immunoSEQ multiplex PCR; TCRdb holds only in-frame clones, not every one. Of 99,000 or so clones listed, about three quarters were seen once; the top ten hold roughly 5.7%. This sample was included in a study of cytomegalovirus exposure and HLA in healthy donors. Study-wide context: When 350 to 500 donors were genotyped, 80% to 90% of them were found to fall in the Caucasian-associated ancestry cluster.

Study results and limitations: Researchers reported that three CMV-associated chains were confirmed in vitro as CMV antigen-specific. When analyzed later, the rates of TCR association showed variation by HLA locus, with DRB1 the most and HLA-C the fewest.

The source material was PBMCs. The receptor was derived from a male donor in good health and CMV-seronegative.

The CDR3 region has the DNA TGTGCCAGTAGTAATCAGGGGGGCAATCAGCCCCAGCATTTT. Residues: CASSNQGGNQPQHF. J is TRBJ1-5 and V is TRBV19, with 7 bases aligning to TRBD1. Trimming at V came to 4 bases and at J to 2 bases, leaving 2 bases not matched to a gene. CDR1 is LNHDA, CDR2 SQIVND, per germline (reference sequence). The CDR3 is 14 amino acids.